This TCR beta chain stems from a study of T cells in Graves' hyperthyroidism and ophthalmopathy. Overall study: Sampling of peripheral blood happened at initial diagnosis, prior to any treatment.

This clonotype was picked up many times. Amplified regions were TCR beta CDR3 sequences from RNA transcripts. The HTBI primer set served for first-round RT-PCR of the TCR CDR3. TCRdb used MiXCR to reprocess the multiplex PCR reads, holding one entry per CDR3 protein. Of about 480,000 distinct CDR3 sequences in the sample, 13% to 15% were seen once. Germline V gene lookup returns CDR1 SGHNT and CDR2 YENEEA. This CDR3 region has 12 residues. The V end was cut by 2 bases, the J end by 5 bases, with 6 bases between. The specimen sequenced was blood. The chain recombines TRBV11-3 with TRBJ2-5; D not resolved. This receptor was identified in a woman aged 18-29 years with Graves' hyperthyroidism. The CDR3 is CASSLRDETQYF. CDR3 in DNA: TGTGCCAGCAGCTTACGAGACGAGACCCAGTACTTC.